What follows are 10 T cell receptor beta chains derived from one specimen sequenced in a study of CD4 T cells in relation to SARS-CoV-2 and coronaviruses. TCRdb's copy holds only in-frame clones and misses some; the assay was immunoSEQ multiplex PCR. The sample lists roughly 41,000 clones, roughly 85% occurring once. Antigen specificity for these receptors is unknown. The sequenced sample consisted of naive CD4+ T cells from PBMCs, cultured in vitro. Stated subset: naive CD4+ T cells isolated by negative enrichment. These receptor sequences come from an adult with COVID-19.

This sequence joins TRBV19 and TRBJ2-2; D may be TRBD2 (5 bases). Looked up from germline, CDR1 is LNHDA and CDR2 is SQIVND (reference sequence). CDR3 length: 13 residues. V shed 10 bases and J shed 3 bases, with 12 bases lying between them. CDR3 DNA: TGTGCCACTTTCCCGGGGTACACCGGGGAGCTGTTTTTT. It encodes CATFPGYTGELFF.

The chain uses TRBV9 and TRBJ2-1; D remains unclear. Per the germline V gene, CDR1 is SGDLS and CDR2 is YYNGEE. Trimming pared 3 bases from V and 3 bases from J, leaving 7 bases between. The CDR3 loop spans 13 amino acids. CDR3 sequence (DNA): TGTGCCAGCAGCGGAGACGACTACAATGAGCAGTTCTTC. The encoded protein is CASSGDDYNEQFF. Complete variable domain (other parts from reference TRBV9 and TRBJ2-1): DSGVTQTPKHLITATGQRVTLRCSPRSGDLSVYWYQQSLDQGLQFLIQYYNGEERAKGNILERFSAQQFPDLHSELNLSSLELGDSALYFCASSGDDYNEQFFGPGTRLTVL.

This chain links TRBV21-1 with TRBJ2-3; the table's TRBD2 call for D was not verified on the DNA. TRBV21-1 is termed a pseudogene. The CDR3 sequence is 16 residues long. DNA for the CDR3: TGTGCCAGCAGACGCTCGACTAGCGGGTTCACAGATACGCAGTATTTT. Translation gives CASRRSTSGFTDTQYF.

This chain connects TRBV19 to TRBJ1-1; D remains unclear. This CDR3 contains 15 residues. Germline V lookup: CDR1 LNHDA, CDR2 SQIVND (reference sequence). Trimming pared 2 bases from V and 1 base from J, leaving 11 bases between. The CDR3 loop is CASSILWGKNTEAFF. The DNA for the CDR3 is TGTGCCAGTAGTATATTGTGGGGAAAGAACACTGAAGCTTTCTTT.

CDR3 amino acids: CASSEPPGGPGANVLTF. The CDR3, as DNA: TGTGCCAGCAGTGAACCCCCCGGGGGCCCTGGGGCCAACGTCCTGACTTTC. The V gene is TRBV25-1, the J gene TRBJ2-6, with D perhaps assigned TRBD1 or TRBD2 (6 bases each). Germline V gene data show CDR1 as MGHDK and CDR2 as SYGVNS. The CDR3 has 17 amino acids. V lost 2 bases to trimming and J lost 2 bases, with 13 bases between them.

This chain links TRBV18 with TRBJ2-1; no reliable D call. Trimming removed 0 bases at V and 10 bases at J, with 7 bases between. The CDR3 runs to 12 residues. The germline CDR1 and CDR2 sequences are KGHSH and LQKENI. In DNA, the CDR3 is TGTGCCAGCTCACCACCGACCCGCGAGCAGTTCTTC. This translates into CASSPPTREQFF.

The rearrangement uses TRBV25-1 and TRBJ1-1; D is uncertain. Trimming cost V 5 bases and J 1 base, with 5 bases left between them. Per germline, CDR1 MGHDK and CDR2 SYGVNS. The CDR3 has 12 amino acids. CDR3 coding DNA: TGTGCCAGCAGTCGAGGGAACACTGAAGCTTTCTTT. It is translated as CASSRGNTEAFF.

The rearrangement uses TRBV7-3 and TRBJ2-1; D unresolved. The V and J ends lost 2 bases and 6 bases respectively, with 14 bases between them. The length of the CDR3 is 15 residues. Germline CDR1 reads SGHTA; CDR2 reads FQGTGA. CDR3 region: CASSLGTALGNEQFF. CDR3 DNA: TGTGCCAGCAGCTTAGGTACGGCCTTGGGCAATGAGCAGTTCTTC. The whole variable domain, remainder taken from reference TRBV7-3 and TRBJ2-1, is GAGVSQTPSNKVTEKGKYVELRCDPISGHTALYWYRQSLGQGPEFLIYFQGTGAADDSGLPNDRFFAVRPEGSVSTLKIQRTERGDSAVYLCASSLGTALGNEQFFGPGTRLTVL.

CDR3 coding DNA: TGTGCCAGCTCAGCCAGTCAAATCACCGGGGAGCTGTTTTTT. Translating gives CASSASQITGELFF. The gene calls are TRBV18 and TRBJ2-2, with unresolved D. This CDR3 comprises 14 residues. CDR1 is KGHSH, CDR2 LQKENI, per germline. The V end lost 5 bases, the J end lost 4 bases, and 11 bases lay between the germline ends.

The chain couples TRBV6-1 to TRBJ2-3; 10 bases line up with TRBD2. Germline CDR1 MNHNS, CDR2 SASEGT. J was trimmed by 4 bases and V by 0 bases; bases with no gene match: 1. The CDR3 is made up of 15 amino acids. DNA of the CDR3: TGTGCCAGCAGTGAAGCGCTAGCGGGAGCAGATACGCAGTATTTT. It specifies CASSEALAGADTQYF.